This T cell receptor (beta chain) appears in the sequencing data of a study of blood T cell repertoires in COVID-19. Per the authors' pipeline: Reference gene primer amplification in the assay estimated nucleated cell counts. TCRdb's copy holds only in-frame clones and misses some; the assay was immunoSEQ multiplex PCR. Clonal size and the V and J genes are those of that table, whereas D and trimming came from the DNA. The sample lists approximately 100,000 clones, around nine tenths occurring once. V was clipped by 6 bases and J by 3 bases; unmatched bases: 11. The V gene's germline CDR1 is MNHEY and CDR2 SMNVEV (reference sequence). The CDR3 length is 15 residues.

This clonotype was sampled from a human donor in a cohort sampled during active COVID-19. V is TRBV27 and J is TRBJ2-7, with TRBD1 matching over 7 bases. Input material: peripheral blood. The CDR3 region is CASSPLTGRNYEQYF. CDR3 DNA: TGTGCCAGCAGCCCCCTGACAGGGCGGAACTACGAGCAGTACTTC.